One and the same sample provided the 24 T cell receptor beta chains below, sequenced in a study of blood T cell repertoires in COVID-19. The assay was immunoSEQ multiplex PCR, and TCRdb's table has in-frame clones only and misses some. The data hold 85,000 to 100,000 clones, with 65% to 90% observed a single time. Sequencing was done on a sample of peripheral blood. The source is a man aged 55 to 70 with acute or convalescent COVID-19.

The CDR3 sequence is CATSRDRGAETQYF. CDR3 bases: TGTGCCACCAGCAGAGATCGGGGGGCAGAGACCCAGTACTTC. The V call is TRBV15, the J call TRBJ2-5; tentative D call: TRBD2 (7 bases). The CDR3 has 14 residues. Trimming took 0 bases from V and 4 from J, leaving 9 bases between them. Germline-derived CDR1 and CDR2 are LNHNV and YYDKDF (reference sequence).

The gene calls are TRBV29-1 and TRBJ2-3; no firm D call. Trimming cost V 4 bases and J 3 bases, with 5 bases left between them. CDR3 length: 11 residues. In germline, CDR1 is SQVTM, CDR2 ANQGSEA. CDR3 protein: CSVGATDTQYF. The CDR3 DNA is TGCAGCGTTGGGGCGACAGATACGCAGTATTTT.

The chain couples TRBV27 to TRBJ2-5, with a possible D match to TRBD1 (5 bases). Germline values: CDR1 MNHEY, CDR2 SMNVEV (reference sequence). The CDR3 has 13 residues. The germline V and J ends were trimmed by 5 bases and 5 bases, with 12 bases remaining between them. CDR3 in amino acids: CASSATRVETQYF. In DNA form, the CDR3 reads TGTGCCAGCAGTGCCACCAGGGTGGAGACCCAGTACTTC.

This sequence joins TRBV7-2 and TRBJ2-7, with TRBD2 as a possible D gene (5 bases). CDR3 length: 16 amino acids. The V and J ends lost 5 bases and 0 bases respectively, with 17 bases between them. Germline values: CDR1 SGHTA, CDR2 FQGNSA. Here the CDR3 reads CASSPRRDWGSYEQYF. DNA for the CDR3: TGTGCCAGCAGCCCACGTCGGGATTGGGGCTCCTACGAGCAGTACTTC. Looking up the rest from reference TRBV7-2 and TRBJ2-7 gives the full variable domain: GAGVSQSPSNKVTEKGKDVELRCDPISGHTALYWYRQSLGQGLEFLIYFQGNSAPDKSGLPSDRFSAERTGGSVSTLTIQRTQQEDSAVYLCASSPRRDWGSYEQYFGPGTRLTVT.

CDR3 sequence reads: CSVEFSGPEQFF. CDR3 nucleotides: TGCAGCGTTGAATTTTCGGGTCCTGAGCAGTTCTTC. The chain has TRBV29-1 and TRBJ2-1; no reliable D call. V was cut by 2 bases and J by 9 bases, with 11 bases left in between. The V gene's germline CDR1 is SQVTM and CDR2 ANQGSEA. The CDR3 length is 12 residues.

The rearrangement uses TRBV2 and TRBJ2-3, with D hard to call. The germline CDR1 and CDR2 sequences are SNHLY and FYNNEI. This CDR3 contains 14 residues. The V end lost 4 bases, the J end lost 1 base, and 9 bases lay between the germline ends. The CDR3: CASSGLSGTDTQYF. CDR3 sequence (DNA): TGTGCCAGCAGTGGCCTCAGTGGCACAGATACGCAGTATTTT.

The chain joins TRBV11-2 to TRBJ2-3; possible D gene TRBD2, 5 bases. Trimming removed 3 bases at V and 2 bases at J, with 9 bases between. CDR3 length equals 14 residues. Germline V gene sequence: CDR1 SGHAT, CDR2 FQNNGV. The CDR3 reads CASSFLRDTDTQYF. The CDR3 bases are TGTGCCAGCAGCTTCCTACGGGACACAGATACGCAGTATTTT.

The gene calls are TRBV19 and TRBJ1-2; 8 bases fit TRBD1. The CDR3 contains 14 residues. Germline V gene data show CDR1 as LNHDA and CDR2 as SQIVND (reference sequence). Trimming cost V 7 bases and J 5 bases; bases outside gene matches: 9. CDR3 DNA: TGTGCCAGTACCCGGGACAGGACACAATATGGCTACACCTTC. Translating gives CASTRDRTQYGYTF.

This chain uses TRBV3-1 (or the pseudogene TRBV3-2) with TRBJ1-4, with a weak D call TRBD1 (5 bases). Trimming cost V 6 bases and J 3 bases, with 14 bases left between them. The CDR3 consists of 15 residues. Germline V CDR1 and CDR2: LGHDT, YNNKEL (reference sequence). CDR3 region: CASRRQGTPNEKLFF. In nucleotides, the CDR3 is TGTGCCAGCAGACGGCAGGGAACGCCTAATGAAAAACTGTTTTTT.

A single count supports this clone. The junction does not match germline at one end; this may be a read error. The chain recombines TRBV2 with TRBJ1-4, with a possible D match to TRBD1 (5 bases). The CDR3 is made up of 14 amino acids. Germline V gene data show CDR1 as SNHLY and CDR2 as FYNNEI. The CDR3 DNA reads as TGTGCCAGCAGGGAAGACAGAAGTGGGGAAAAACTGTTTTTT. Its protein is CASREDRSGEKLFF.

This rearrangement joins TRBV30 to TRBJ2-1; 12 nucleotides align to TRBD2. Trimming removed 4 bases from V and 4 bases from J; junction bases left unmatched: 2. Germline-derived CDR1 and CDR2 are GTSNPN and SVGIG (reference sequence). The CDR3 runs 14 residues. The DNA for the CDR3 is TGTGCCTGGACTAGCGGGAGGGTATACAATGAGCAGTTCTTC. It specifies CAWTSGRVYNEQFF. Using reference TRBV30 and TRBJ2-1 for the parts outside the CDR3, the full variable domain is SQTIHQWPATLVQPVGSPLSLECTVEGTSNPNLYWYRQAAGRGLQLLFYSVGIGQISSEVPQNLSASRPQDRQFILSSKKLLLSDSGFYLCAWTSGRVYNEQFFGPGTRLTVL.

V is TRBV4-2 and J is TRBJ2-3, with D tentatively TRBD2 (7 bases). This CDR3 is built from 15 residues. V was cut by 0 bases and J by 4 bases, with 11 bases left in between. In germline, CDR1 is LGHNA, CDR2 YNFKEQ. The CDR3 nucleotides read TGTGCCAGCAGCCAAGATAGGGGGGGGGCAGATACGCAGTATTTT. Its translation: CASSQDRGGADTQYF.

This chain uses TRBV9 with TRBJ2-1; 9 bases agree with TRBD2. This CDR3 region has 24 residues. V lost 0 bases to trimming and J lost 3 bases; unmatched junction nucleotides: 28. CDR1 is SGDLS, CDR2 YYNGEE, per germline. CDR3: CASSVVGGGTLGGRAGSFYNEQFF. CDR3 bases: TGTGCCAGCAGCGTAGTTGGTGGAGGGACGTTGGGCGGGAGGGCCGGTAGTTTCTACAATGAGCAGTTCTTC.

The rearrangement links TRBV5-1 to TRBJ2-2; D is possibly TRBD1 (6 bases). This CDR3 is 17 amino acids long. V was trimmed by 0 bases and J by 4 bases, leaving 16 bases between them. Germline CDR1 and CDR2: SGHRS and YFSETQ. The CDR3 spells CASSLDNPTTGTGELFF. The CDR3 nucleotides read TGCGCCAGCAGCTTGGACAATCCTACGACAGGCACCGGGGAGCTGTTTTTT.

The chain links TRBV27 to TRBJ1-1; 8 bases fit TRBD1. V shed 4 bases and J 6 bases; nucleotides not matched to a gene: 10. Per germline, CDR1 MNHEY and CDR2 SMNVEV (reference sequence). The CDR3 totals 15 residues. CDR3 residues: CASSSYRGLYAEAFF. DNA of the CDR3: TGTGCCAGCAGTTCTTACAGGGGGTTGTACGCTGAAGCTTTCTTT.

The chain employs TRBV11-3 and TRBJ2-2, with TRBD1 matching over 7 bases. The CDR3 is 16 amino acids. The trim removed 0 bases at V and 5 bases at J, leaving 6 bases unmatched. Germline-derived CDR1 and CDR2 are SGHNT and YENEEA. The DNA of the CDR3 is TGTGCCAGCAGCTTAGACGGGACAGTGGGGACCGGGGAGCTGTTTTTT. This encodes CASSLDGTVGTGELFF.

The chain uses TRBV5-4 and TRBJ2-2; D not certain. V lost 3 bases and J 5 bases, leaving 11 bases between the germline ends. CDR3 length equals 14 residues. Germline values: CDR1 SGHNT, CDR2 YYREEE (reference sequence). The CDR3, as DNA: TGTGCCAGCAGCTCAGAACGCCGAACCGGGGAGCTGTTTTTT. The encoded protein is CASSSERRTGELFF.

The chain combines TRBV9 with TRBJ2-3, with D possibly TRBD2 on 6 matching bases. The CDR3 totals 14 residues. The V end lost 2 bases, the J end lost 4 bases, and 11 bases lay between the germline ends. In germline, CDR1 is SGDLS, CDR2 YYNGEE. CDR3 in amino acids: CASSVGLSPDTQYF. The CDR3 region has the DNA TGTGCCAGCAGCGTGGGACTCAGCCCAGATACGCAGTATTTT.

The V gene is TRBV5-1, the J gene TRBJ2-1; 7 bases are a match to TRBD2. The junction had 9 bases not matched to a gene; V was cut back by 4 bases and J by 5 bases. This CDR3 region has 15 residues. CDR1 SGHRS and CDR2 YFSETQ come from the germline V gene. DNA for the CDR3: TGCGCCAGCAGCCCCCTAGCGGTCGGACACAATGAGCAGTTCTTC. Its protein product is CASSPLAVGHNEQFF. Full variable domain (missing parts from reference TRBV5-1 and TRBJ2-1): KAGVTQTPRYLIKTRGQQVTLSCSPISGHRSVSWYQQTPGQGLQFLFEYFSETQRNKGNFPGRFSGRQFSNSRSEMNVSTLELGDSALYLCASSPLAVGHNEQFFGPGTRLTVL.

J is TRBJ2-1 and V is TRBV4-3; 11 positions match TRBD2. CDR1 LGHNA and CDR2 YSLEER come from the germline V gene. Germline trimming cut 1 base from V and 2 bases from J; bases unmatched to any gene: 10. The CDR3 is 19 amino acids. CDR3 in DNA: TGCGCCAGCAGCCAAGGGCCAGGTAGCGGGGGGGCGACCTACAATGAGCAGTTCTTC. This encodes CASSQGPGSGGATYNEQFF.

This rearrangement joins TRBV7-7 to TRBJ2-7, with D perhaps matching TRBD1 (5 bases). The germline gives CDR1 SSHAT, CDR2 FNYEAQ (reference sequence). The CDR3 loop spans 15 amino acids. Trimming took 5 bases from V and 4 from J, leaving 18 bases between them. CDR3 sequence: CASSPHPTVPYEQYF. DNA of the CDR3: TGTGCCAGCAGCCCGCACCCGACAGTCCCATACGAGCAGTACTTC.

V usage is TRBV7-8 and J usage is TRBJ2-2, with 7 nucleotides matching TRBD1. With 3 bases clipped from V and 5 bases from J, the junction kept 3 bases outside the gene matches. The germline CDR1 and CDR2 sequences are SGHVS and FQNEAQ. The CDR3 runs 14 residues. The CDR3 spells CASSFRQGTGELFF. In DNA, the CDR3 is TGTGCCAGCAGCTTCAGACAGGGTACCGGGGAGCTGTTTTTT.

The rearrangement uses TRBV4-1 and TRBJ2-3, with 11 bases aligning to TRBD2. Trimming at V came to 4 bases and at J to 10 bases, leaving 16 bases not matched to a gene. The CDR3 covers 17 residues. Germline V gives CDR1 MGHRA, CDR2 YSYEKL. CDR3 sequence: CASSRLPLAGAGYAQYF. The CDR3 bases are TGCGCCAGCAGCCGCCTCCCACTAGCGGGGGCCGGATATGCGCAGTATTTT.

The V call is TRBV5-4, the J call TRBJ2-7; the match to TRBD2 covers 12 bases. The V and J ends lost 4 bases and 6 bases, in that order; junction bases with no gene match: 8. There are 15 residues in the CDR3. Looked up from germline, CDR1 is SGHNT and CDR2 is YYREEE (reference sequence). The DNA for the CDR3 is TGTGCCAGCAGCCCGGGACTAGCGGGCCTCGGCGAGCAGTACTTC. It codes for CASSPGLAGLGEQYF.